The source of this T cell receptor (beta chain) is a study of regulatory and conventional T cells in RAG deficiency. Whole-study findings and limits: Sorted Omenn CD25-high CD127-low cells may not be bona fide Tregs.

Blood CD4+ CD25-low CD127-high conventional T cells supplied the genomic DNA template. Germline CDR1 is SGHDT and CDR2 is YYEEEE. V was clipped by 6 bases and J by 3 bases; unmatched bases: 13. The CDR3 is made up of 17 amino acids. This table comes from immunoSEQ multiplex PCR, and its TCRdb copy is limited to in-frame clones, with some not included. The sample lists approximately 35,000 clones, about 78% occurring once. With respect to this clone: Its antigen is not identified.

These records were also assigned to another study, of regulatory T cells. From that study: The primer mix had 52 TRBV and 13 TRBJ primers. Regulatory T cells showed the strongest V-J pair restriction and V/J gene skewing among patient repertoires.

V and J are TRBV5-6 and TRBJ2-4; 9 nucleotides align to TRBD1. The sample consisted of CD4+ effector T cells sorted from blood. The clonotype comes from a human donor in good health. The CDR3 sequence is CASTSGTGKSVKNIQYF. The CDR3 DNA reads as TGTGCCAGCACCTCCGGGACAGGGAAAAGTGTCAAAAACATTCAGTACTTC.